This entry lists 29 T cell receptor beta chains sequenced from one sample in a study of T cell responses to AZD1222 COVID-19 vaccine. Method: immunoSEQ multiplex PCR; TCRdb's copy keeps in-frame clones and lacks some. The sample includes about 39,000 clones, 88% of them seen just once. The input for sequencing was peripheral blood, taken 28 days after the second dose of the MenACWY control vaccine. The receptors derive from an adult who received the MenACWY meningococcal vaccine as a control.

The sample holds one count of this clone. V gene TRBV6-5 combines with J gene TRBJ2-2; D is undetermined. CDR3 length equals 15 residues. The germline CDR1 and CDR2 sequences are MNHEY and SVGAGI. Trimming took off 3 bases at V and 2 bases at J, with 10 bases between the two ends. The CDR3 loop is CASSYNNLNTGELFF. CDR3 nucleotides: TGTGCCAGCAGTTATAATAATCTTAACACCGGGGAGCTGTTTTTT.

The CDR3 bases are TGTGCCATCAGCCCGGGACAGGGGGCAGGTGGCTACGAGCAGTACTTC. Translating it yields CAISPGQGAGGYEQYF. This chain joins TRBV10-3 and TRBJ2-7; 12 positions agree with TRBD1. Per germline, CDR1 ENHRY and CDR2 SYGVKD. With 6 bases clipped from V and 3 bases from J, the junction kept 9 bases outside the gene matches. The CDR3 loop spans 16 amino acids.

This clone was found once. The V gene is TRBV10-2, the J gene TRBJ1-6; 7 bases map to TRBD1. CDR3 length: 14 amino acids. V gave up 5 bases and J gave up 9 bases; unmatched junction bases: 7. Per germline, CDR1 WSHSY and CDR2 SAAADI. The CDR3 loop is CASSNTGEGSPLHF. DNA of the CDR3: TGCGCCAGCAGTAACACAGGGGAGGGTTCACCCCTCCACTTT.

CDR3 region: CASSPGSSMNTEAFF. DNA for the CDR3: TGTGCCAGCAGCCCGGGTAGCAGCATGAACACTGAAGCTTTCTTT. The V gene is TRBV7-6, the J gene TRBJ1-1; the D is unclear. Germline V gives CDR1 SGHVS, CDR2 FNYEAQ. Trimming pared 5 bases from V and 0 bases from J, leaving 13 bases between. This CDR3 has 15 amino acids.

This chain uses TRBV2 with TRBJ2-1, with 13 bases matching TRBD2. CDR1 and CDR2 from the germline V gene are SNHLY and FYNNEI. The junction had 1 base not matched to a gene; V was cut back by 3 bases and J by 2 bases. The CDR3 length is 16 residues. CDR3 nucleotides: TGTGCCAGCAGTGAGACTAGCGGGAGGACCTACAATGAGCAGTTCTTC. This translates into CASSETSGRTYNEQFF.

The chain is built from TRBV6-4 and TRBJ2-1, with 12 positions matching TRBD2. Per the germline V gene, CDR1 is MRHNA and CDR2 is SNTAGT. With V trimmed by 8 bases and J by 3 bases, 5 bases remained unmatched. This CDR3 region has 15 residues. The CDR3 DNA sequence: TGTGCCAGCTCTAGCGGGAGGGCCAGCTACAATGAGCAGTTCTTC. It is translated as CASSSGRASYNEQFF.

The rearrangement uses TRBV5-6 and TRBJ2-1, with D unclear. The CDR3 loop spans 15 amino acids. V shed 2 bases and J shed 8 bases, with 17 bases lying between them. Germline V gene data show CDR1 as SGHDT and CDR2 as YYEEEE. The DNA of the CDR3 is TGTGCCAGCAGCTTTTCTTGGGTCTCTTACGATGAGCAGTTCTTC. Its protein product is CASSFSWVSYDEQFF.

This chain uses TRBV28 with TRBJ2-3, with D possibly TRBD1 on 5 matching bases. The CDR3 runs 14 residues. CDR1 is MDHEN and CDR2 is SYDVKM in the germline V gene. V was trimmed by 9 bases and J by 1 base, leaving 14 bases between them. CDR3 loop: CASHQKGGTDTQYF. The DNA for the CDR3 is TGTGCCAGTCACCAGAAAGGGGGCACAGATACGCAGTATTTT.

This chain joins TRBV5-1 and TRBJ2-7; 9 bases line up with TRBD1. CDR3 size: 17 residues. V was clipped by 4 bases and J by 6 bases; unmatched bases: 17. Germline values: CDR1 SGHRS, CDR2 YFSETQ. In nucleotides, the CDR3 is TGCGCCAGCAGCGGCTTGTTCTTCCGGGACAGGGACCCCGAGCAGTACTTC. Translated, it gives CASSGLFFRDRDPEQYF.

The gene calls are TRBV28 and TRBJ1-1, with 7 nucleotides matching TRBD1. Germline CDR1 is MDHEN and CDR2 is SYDVKM. V shed 3 bases and J 5 bases; nucleotides not matched to a gene: 12. This CDR3 is 16 amino acids long. CDR3 protein: CASSFPGRGQGTEAFF. The CDR3 DNA reads as TGTGCCAGCAGTTTCCCCGGAAGGGGGCAAGGGACTGAAGCTTTCTTT.

The chain links TRBV27 to TRBJ2-3; no clear D gene. There are 14 residues in the CDR3. Germline V gives CDR1 MNHEY, CDR2 SMNVEV (reference sequence). Deletions cut 5 bases from V and 2 bases from J, with 11 bases between. The CDR3 coding sequence is TGTGCCAGCAGTCCTACAAGGACCACAGATACGCAGTATTTT. Protein sequence: CASSPTRTTDTQYF.

The CDR3 region is CASSLDTNTGELFF. The CDR3, as DNA: TGTGCCAGCAGCCTCGACACTAACACCGGGGAGCTGTTTTTT. The rearrangement links TRBV6-2 or TRBV6-3 to TRBJ2-2, with no clear D. Germline CDR1 MNHEY, CDR2 SVGEGT. This CDR3 region has 14 residues. Trimming took 6 bases from V and 2 from J, leaving 10 bases between them.

The V and J genes are TRBV3-1 (or the pseudogene TRBV3-2) and TRBJ1-6, with 9 bases that match TRBD1. Germline CDR1 LGHDT, CDR2 YNNKEL (reference sequence). This CDR3 has 15 residues. Germline trimming cut 4 bases from V and 6 bases from J; bases unmatched to any gene: 4. The CDR3 loop is CASSRDRVTNSPLHF. The DNA for the CDR3 is TGTGCCAGCAGCCGGGACAGGGTTACTAATTCACCCCTCCACTTT.

The chain employs TRBV28 and TRBJ1-3, with D perhaps TRBD1 (6 bases). Germline values: CDR1 MDHEN, CDR2 SYDVKM. Trimming pared 7 bases from V and 5 bases from J, leaving 18 bases between. The CDR3 has 15 residues. This CDR3 is CASTPPRTARNTIYF. The CDR3 DNA reads TGTGCCAGCACCCCCCCTCGGACAGCCCGAAACACCATATATTTT.

The chain links TRBV24-1 to TRBJ1-5; TRBD1 agrees at 7 bases. The V segment lost 4 bases and the J segment 3 bases; nucleotides outside the gene matches: 5. The germline V gene encodes CDR1 KGHDR and CDR2 SFDVKD. The CDR3 is 15 residues long. CDR3 loop: CATSESTGPNQPQHF. The DNA for the CDR3 is TGTGCCACCAGTGAGTCGACAGGGCCCAATCAGCCCCAGCATTTT.

The J gene is TRBJ2-1, the V gene TRBV30; 7 bases map to TRBD2. Germline assignment: CDR1 GTSNPN and CDR2 SVGIG (reference sequence). Trimming cost V 5 bases and J 7 bases; bases outside gene matches: 14. CDR3 length: 15 residues. CDR3 sequence: CAWGLLTGGSNEQFF. The CDR3 region has the DNA TGTGCCTGGGGCCTTCTGACGGGAGGCTCAAATGAGCAGTTCTTC.

The genes are TRBV29-1 and TRBJ1-1; 8 nucleotides match TRBD1. Germline lookup yields CDR1 SQVTM and CDR2 ANQGSEA. V lost 6 bases and J lost 5; bases outside the gene matches: 11. The CDR3 extends over 14 amino acids. CDR3: CSVTTGAGRTEAFF. In DNA form, the CDR3 reads TGCAGCGTCACGACAGGGGCTGGTAGAACTGAAGCTTTCTTT.

For the CDR3, the DNA is TGTGCCAGCAGTGGAACAGCCAGCAATCAGCCCCAGCATTTT. Translated: CASSGTASNQPQHF. The gene calls are TRBV2 and TRBJ1-5; D gene unclear. From germline, CDR1 is SNHLY and CDR2 FYNNEI. V was cut by 4 bases and J by 1 base, with 8 bases left in between. This CDR3 is 14 amino acids long.

This clone was seen a few times. The rearrangement links TRBV11-1 to TRBJ2-1; 8 nucleotides line up with TRBD1. The CDR3 spans 17 residues. Germline lookup yields CDR1 SGHAT and CDR2 FQDESV (reference sequence). J was trimmed by 3 bases and V by 0 bases; bases with no gene match: 7. The CDR3 bases are TGTGCCAGCAGCTTAGCTAGACAGGGGCCACGCTACAATGAGCAGTTCTTC. Protein product: CASSLARQGPRYNEQFF.

The chain couples TRBV5-1 to TRBJ2-2; possible D gene TRBD2, 6 bases. The CDR3 covers 15 residues. Germline loops: CDR1 SGHRS, CDR2 YFSETQ. Trimming cost V 0 bases and J 4 bases, with 10 bases left between them. CDR3 residues: CASSLAGLGTGELFF. The CDR3 region has the DNA TGCGCCAGCAGCTTGGCGGGACTGGGCACCGGGGAGCTGTTTTTT.

This clone occurred a few times. In DNA, the CDR3 is TGTGCCAGCAGTTCCAGGGACAGCTATAATTCACCCCTCCACTTT. This gives the protein CASSSRDSYNSPLHF. The chain joins TRBV28 to TRBJ1-6; TRBD1 aligns across 7 bases. CDR1 MDHEN and CDR2 SYDVKM come from the germline V gene. Germline trimming cut 4 bases from V and 3 bases from J; bases unmatched to any gene: 3. CDR3 length: 15 amino acids.

J is TRBJ2-6 and V is TRBV6-5, with D perhaps matching TRBD2 (5 bases). V was pared by 7 bases and J by 4 bases, with 14 bases between. Germline-derived CDR1 and CDR2 are MNHEY and SVGAGI. The CDR3 has 15 amino acids. This CDR3 reads CASTGGAAGANVLTF. The CDR3 DNA sequence: TGTGCCAGCACCGGAGGAGCGGCCGGGGCCAACGTCCTGACTTTC.

The J gene is TRBJ2-7, the V gene TRBV10-3; no firm D call. Per germline, CDR1 ENHRY and CDR2 SYGVKD. The ends were cut back, 10 bases at V and 2 bases at J, with 12 bases in the middle. The CDR3 length is 12 residues. The CDR3 spells CATWHGAYEQYF. CDR3 in DNA: TGTGCCACTTGGCATGGGGCCTACGAGCAGTACTTC.

The chain links TRBV11-2 to TRBJ2-5; D ambiguous. The CDR3 consists of 11 residues. The V and J ends lost 2 bases and 5 bases respectively, with 3 bases between them. Germline V gene lookup returns CDR1 SGHAT and CDR2 FQNNGV. CDR3 in amino acids: CASSLSETQYF. The CDR3 DNA is TGTGCCAGCAGCTTAAGCGAGACCCAGTACTTC.

This rearrangement joins TRBV2 to TRBJ2-1; 8 bases are shared with TRBD2. Germline V gene sequence: CDR1 SNHLY, CDR2 FYNNEI. The ends lost 6 bases at V and 0 bases at J; junction bases unmatched: 16. The CDR3 loop spans 19 amino acids. The CDR3 sequence is CASRQGFKGTRVSYNEQFF. CDR3 coding DNA: TGTGCCAGCAGACAAGGGTTCAAAGGGACTAGAGTCTCCTACAATGAGCAGTTCTTC.

The J gene is TRBJ1-2, the V gene TRBV5-1; D is ambiguous. This CDR3 is 13 amino acids long. Germline CDR1 SGHRS, CDR2 YFSETQ. Trimming removed 6 bases from V and 4 bases from J, with 13 bases in between. The CDR3 coding sequence is TGCGCCAGCAATAAGGACGGAGTCTATGGCTACACCTTC. It codes for CASNKDGVYGYTF.

This sequence joins TRBV9 and TRBJ2-3, with TRBD2 matching over 8 bases. The germline V gene encodes CDR1 SGDLS and CDR2 YYNGEE. The CDR3 has 15 amino acids. Germline trimming cut 4 bases from V and 1 base from J; bases unmatched to any gene: 5. CDR3 residues: CASSQTAGGTDTQYF. In DNA form, the CDR3 reads TGTGCCAGCAGCCAAACAGCGGGGGGCACAGATACGCAGTATTTT.

CDR3 sequence (DNA): TGTGCCAGCAGCTGGGCCGTCGACAGGGTAGCCAAAAACATTCAGTACTTC. Translating it yields CASSWAVDRVAKNIQYF. The chain is built from TRBV5-6 and TRBJ2-4, with 7 positions matching TRBD1. The CDR3 loop spans 17 amino acids. Germline V gene data show CDR1 as SGHDT and CDR2 as YYEEEE. The V gene end was trimmed by 3 bases and the J gene end by 0 bases; junction bases not matched to a gene: 9.

Only a few counts were recorded for this clone. The V and J genes are TRBV9 and TRBJ1-1, with D possibly matching TRBD1 (5 bases). The CDR3 runs 14 residues. Germline lookup yields CDR1 SGDLS and CDR2 YYNGEE. Trimming shortened V by 0 bases and J by 7 bases, and 13 bases separated the two germline ends. CDR3 loop: CASSVVGESGEAFF. CDR3 sequence (DNA): TGTGCCAGCAGCGTAGTAGGGGAGTCAGGTGAAGCTTTCTTT.